A selection of T cell receptor beta chains follows, all from one sample in a study of cytomegalovirus exposure and HLA in healthy donors. Produced via immunoSEQ multiplex PCR; TCRdb's table is partial and in-frame only. Here the sample spans approximately 140,000 clones, approximately 82% being singletons. Sequencing input: PBMCs. The source of these receptors is a boy between 2 and 10 years old in good health and CMV-seronegative. Each CDR3 is given with its conserved first and last residue. D genes are given only for firm matches. The size of a clone is reported for some rows only, either as once, few or many, or as a class for expanded clones.

>TRBJ1-2|TRBV7-9|-|TRBD1
CASSLGARDRGGYTF
TGTGCCAGCAGCTTAGGTGCCCGGGACAGGGGCGGCTACACCTTC
>TRBJ2-5|TRBV10-3|-|TRBD2
CAISAPGLADQETQYF
TGTGCCATCAGTGCCCCGGGACTAGCGGACCAAGAGACCCAGTACTTC
>TRBJ1-6|TRBV18|-|-
CASSPTGNSPLHF
TGTGCCAGCTCACCCACAGGCAATTCACCCCTCCACTTT
>TRBJ1-3|TRBV7-2|-|-
CASSSTLGTIYF
TGTGCCAGCAGCTCCACGCTCGGCACCATATATTTT
>TRBJ1-1|TRBV5-1|few|TRBD1
CASSQGDRDVAEAFF
TGCGCCAGCAGCCAAGGGGACAGGGACGTAGCTGAAGCTTTCTTT
>TRBJ2-1|TRBV6-5|-|-
CATTGQGWDEQFF
TGTGCCACCACGGGCCAGGGATGGGATGAGCAGTTCTTC
>TRBJ1-5|TRBV18|once|-
CATATGLNQPQHF
TGTGCCACCGCAACAGGGCTTAATCAGCCCCAGCATTTT
>TRBJ2-1|TRBV4-1|-|TRBD2
CASSQESGGPSYNEQFF
TGCGCCAGCAGCCAAGAGAGCGGGGGCCCTAGTTACAATGAGCAGTTCTTC
>TRBJ1-2|TRBV6-1|-|-
CASSLTPGYGYTF
TGTGCCAGCAGTTTAACCCCGGGGTATGGCTACACCTTC
>TRBJ2-6|TRBV21-1|-|-
CASSSRRSSGANVLTF
TGTGCCAGCAGCAGTCGTCGGTCCTCTGGGGCCAACGTCCTGACTTTC
>TRBJ1-1|TRBV19|-|-
CASSMSRSEAFF
TGTGCCAGTAGTATGAGTCGCTCTGAAGCTTTCTTT
>TRBJ2-1|TRBV7-2|-|TRBD2
CASSLRRGGPYNEQFF
TGTGCCAGCAGCTTAAGACGGGGGGGACCTTACAATGAGCAGTTCTTC
>TRBJ2-1|TRBV7-6|-|TRBD2
CASSLDGTSYNEQFF
TGTGCCAGCAGCTTAGATGGGACTAGCTACAATGAGCAGTTCTTC
>TRBJ2-3|TRBV13|-|TRBD2
CASSLLPLAGGAGGGTNTQYF
TGTGCCAGCAGCTTACTCCCACTAGCGGGAGGCGCGGGGGGGGGCACAAATACGCAGTATTTT
>TRBJ2-3|TRBV7-2|-|TRBD2
CASSTSGRATDTQYF
TGTGCCAGCAGCACTAGCGGGAGGGCCACAGATACGCAGTATTTT
>TRBJ2-7|TRBV30|-|-
CAWGDTSYEQYF
TGTGCCTGGGGGGACACCTCCTACGAGCAGTACTTC
>TRBJ1-1|TRBV7-8|once|TRBD1
CASSAGQLEAFF
TGTGCCAGCAGCGCGGGACAGCTTGAAGCTTTCTTT
>TRBJ1-5|TRBV11-2|once|TRBD1
CASSLGEGDRPNQPQHF
TGTGCCAGCAGCTTAGGAGAAGGGGACAGGCCCAATCAGCCCCAGCATTTT
>TRBJ2-3|TRBV21-1|few|-
CASSRPGLAGVSDTQYF
TGTGCCAGCAGCAGACCGGGACTAGCGGGAGTGTCAGATACGCAGTATTTT
>TRBJ2-7|TRBV19|-|TRBD1
CASSIGGQGNYEQYF
TGTGCCAGTAGTATTGGAGGACAGGGGAACTACGAGCAGTACTTC
>TRBJ1-2|TRBV5-5|-|-
CASSLGESTGYTF
TGTGCCAGCAGCTTGGGGGAGTCCACGGGCTACACCTTC
>TRBJ2-3|TRBV6-5|once|-
CASSNRADTQYF
TGTGCCAGCAGCAACAGGGCAGATACGCAGTATTTT
>TRBJ1-5|TRBV19|-|-
CASSVSGVMALIPNQPQHF
TGTGCCAGTAGCGTAAGCGGGGTGATGGCCCTAATACCAAATCAGCCCCAGCATTTT
>TRBJ2-3|TRBV7-2|-|TRBD2
CASSPQVRAGGRSTDTQYF
TGTGCCAGCAGCCCCCAGGTGAGAGCGGGGGGGCGGTCTACAGATACGCAGTATTTT
>TRBJ1-5|TRBV4-2|once|TRBD1
CASSSRDREDQPQHF
TGTGCCAGCAGCTCCCGGGACAGGGAGGATCAGCCCCAGCATTTT
>TRBJ1-5|TRBV7-3|-|-
CASSFGVGQPQHF
TGTGCCAGCAGCTTCGGAGTAGGACAGCCCCAGCATTTT
>TRBJ2-1|TRBV11-3|-|-
CASSRGPYNEQFF
TGTGCCAGCAGCCGAGGGCCCTACAATGAGCAGTTCTTC
>TRBJ1-2|TRBV25-1|-|TRBD1
CASSDPGQGAWGYTF
TGTGCCAGCAGTGATCCCGGACAGGGGGCGTGGGGCTACACCTTC